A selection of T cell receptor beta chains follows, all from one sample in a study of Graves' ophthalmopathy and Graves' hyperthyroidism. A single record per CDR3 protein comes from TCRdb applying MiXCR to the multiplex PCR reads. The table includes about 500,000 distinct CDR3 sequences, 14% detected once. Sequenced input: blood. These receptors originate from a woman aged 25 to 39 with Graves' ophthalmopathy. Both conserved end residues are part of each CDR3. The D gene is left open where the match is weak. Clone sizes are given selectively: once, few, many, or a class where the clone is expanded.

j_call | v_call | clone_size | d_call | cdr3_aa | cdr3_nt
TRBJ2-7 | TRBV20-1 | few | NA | CSAETASYEQYF | TGCAGTGCCGAGACAGCCTCCTACGAGCAGTACTTC
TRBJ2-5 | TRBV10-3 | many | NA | CAIRLGQGMETQYF | TGTGCCATCCGGCTCGGGCAGGGGATGGAGACCCAGTACTTC
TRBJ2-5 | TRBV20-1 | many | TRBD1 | CSARGTDPQETQYF | TGCAGTGCTAGGGGGACAGACCCCCAAGAGACCCAGTACTTC
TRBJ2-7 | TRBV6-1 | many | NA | CASSGTDGASYGEQYF | TGTGCCAGCAGTGGGACGGACGGTGCATCCTACGGCGAGCAGTACTTC
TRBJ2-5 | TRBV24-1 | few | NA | CATSDFRGGVETQYF | TGTGCCACCAGTGATTTTAGGGGGGGTGTAGAGACCCAGTACTTC
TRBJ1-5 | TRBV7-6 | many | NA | CASSLEQAGEPQHF | TGTGCCAGCAGCTTAGAACAGGCCGGGGAGCCCCAGCATTTT
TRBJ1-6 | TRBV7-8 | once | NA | CASSLAPGLNSPLHF | TGTGCCAGCAGCTTAGCGCCCGGGTTAAATTCACCCCTCCACTTT
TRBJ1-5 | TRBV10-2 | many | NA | CASSESPSRQPQHF | TGCGCCAGCAGTGAGAGCCCCAGCAGGCAGCCCCAGCATTTT
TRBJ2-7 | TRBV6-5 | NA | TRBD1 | CASSVPRTGVGDEQYF | TGTGCCAGCAGTGTACCGAGGACAGGAGTGGGGGACGAGCAGTACTTC
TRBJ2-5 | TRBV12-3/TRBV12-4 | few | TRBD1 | CASRPVGQVWTQYF | TGTGCCAGCAGACCCGTCGGACAGGTCTGGACCCAGTACTTC
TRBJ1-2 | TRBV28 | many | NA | CASSLWGYGYTF | TGTGCCAGCAGTTTATGGGGCTATGGCTACACCTTC
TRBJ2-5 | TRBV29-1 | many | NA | CSVGGWGETQYF | TGCAGCGTTGGTGGATGGGGAGAGACCCAGTACTTC
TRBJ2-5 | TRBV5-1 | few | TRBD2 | CASSWTSGTVKETQYF | TGCGCCAGCAGCTGGACTAGCGGGACCGTCAAAGAGACCCAGTACTTC
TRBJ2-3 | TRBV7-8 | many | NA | CASRWGASTDTQYF | TGTGCCAGCAGGTGGGGGGCTAGCACAGATACGCAGTATTTT
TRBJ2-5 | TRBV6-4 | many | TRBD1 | CASITGEPFGRETQYF | TGTGCCAGCATTACAGGGGAGCCCTTCGGTCGAGAGACCCAGTACTTC
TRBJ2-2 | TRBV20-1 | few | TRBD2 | CSVPGSGGLLGGELFF | TGCAGTGTCCCGGGAAGCGGGGGCCTCCTTGGCGGGGAGCTGTTTTTT
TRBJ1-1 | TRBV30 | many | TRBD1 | CAWATGAAEAFF | TGTGCCTGGGCGACAGGGGCAGCTGAAGCTTTCTTT
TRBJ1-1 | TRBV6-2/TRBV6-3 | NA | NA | CATLEPGLGTEAFF | TGTGCCACCTTAGAACCGGGACTCGGCACTGAAGCTTTCTTT
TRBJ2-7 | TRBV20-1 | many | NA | CSAPHGPYEQYF | TGCAGTGCCCCACATGGGCCTTACGAGCAGTACTTC
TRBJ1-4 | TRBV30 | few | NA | CAWNPGRLNEKLFF | TGTGCCTGGAATCCGGGACGGCTTAATGAAAAACTGTTTTTT
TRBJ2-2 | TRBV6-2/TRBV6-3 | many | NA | CASSYSRVYTGELFF | TGTGCCAGCAGTTACTCTCGGGTATACACCGGGGAGCTGTTTTTT
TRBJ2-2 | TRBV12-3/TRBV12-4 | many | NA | CAAGPGAIGELFF | TGTGCCGCCGGTCCGGGGGCTATCGGGGAGCTGTTTTTT
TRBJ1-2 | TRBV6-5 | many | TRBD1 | CASSYSDRDYGYTF | TGTGCCAGCAGTTACTCGGACAGGGACTATGGCTACACCTTC
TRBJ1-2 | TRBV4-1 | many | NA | CASSQDQGNYGYTF | TGCGCCAGCAGCCAAGACCAAGGAAACTATGGCTACACCTTC
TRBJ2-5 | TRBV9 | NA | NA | CASSVEGQGGQYF | TGTGCCAGCAGCGTAGAAGGGCAGGGAGGACAGTACTTC
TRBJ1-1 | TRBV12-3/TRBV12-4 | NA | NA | CASSLARPTEAFF | TGTGCCAGCAGTTTAGCTCGCCCCACTGAAGCTTTCTTT
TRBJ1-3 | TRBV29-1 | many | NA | CSVGGASGNTIYF | TGCAGCGTTGGTGGAGCTTCTGGAAACACCATATATTTT
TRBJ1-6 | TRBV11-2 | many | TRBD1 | CASSLSPDRGHSPLHF | TGTGCCAGCAGCTTATCCCCGGACAGGGGGCATTCACCCCTCCACTTT
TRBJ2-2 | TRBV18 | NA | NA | CASSPPGLQTGELFF | TGTGCCAGCTCACCACCGGGCCTACAGACCGGGGAGCTGTTTTTT
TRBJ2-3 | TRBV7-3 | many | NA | CASCSGRTDTQYF | TGTGCCAGCTGTAGCGGCCGCACAGATACGCAGTATTTT
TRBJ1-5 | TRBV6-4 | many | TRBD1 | CASSDTGEAHQPQHF | TGTGCCAGCAGTGACACAGGGGAGGCTCATCAGCCCCAGCATTTT
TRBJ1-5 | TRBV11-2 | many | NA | CASSLEAGINQPQHF | TGTGCCAGCAGCTTAGAAGCAGGCATCAATCAGCCCCAGCATTTT
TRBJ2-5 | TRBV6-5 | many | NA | CAGSYSMLQETQYF | TGTGCCGGCAGTTACTCGATGCTCCAAGAGACCCAGTACTTC
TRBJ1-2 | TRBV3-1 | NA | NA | CASSQESVRGGYTF | TGTGCCAGCAGCCAAGAATCGGTTCGGGGTGGCTACACCTTC
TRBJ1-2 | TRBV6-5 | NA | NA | CASSYFTGSGYTF | TGTGCCAGCAGTTACTTTACAGGGAGCGGCTACACCTTC
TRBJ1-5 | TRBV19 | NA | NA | CASKVEDNRGNQPQHF | TGTGCCAGTAAAGTGGAGGACAACCGGGGCAATCAGCCCCAGCATTTT
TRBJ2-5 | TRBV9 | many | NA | CASSVSGRETQYF | TGTGCCAGCAGCGTAAGCGGCCGGGAGACCCAGTACTTC
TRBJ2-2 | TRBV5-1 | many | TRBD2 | CASSRTSVSANTGELFF | TGCGCCAGCAGCAGGACTAGCGTCAGTGCAAACACCGGGGAGCTGTTTTTT
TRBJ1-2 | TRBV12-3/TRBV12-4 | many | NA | CASSFDRYGYTF | TGTGCCAGCAGTTTCGACCGCTATGGCTACACCTTC
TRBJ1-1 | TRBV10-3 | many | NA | CAISEVRNTEAFF | TGTGCCATCAGTGAAGTGAGGAACACTGAAGCTTTCTTT
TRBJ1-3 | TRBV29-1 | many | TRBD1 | CSTGQAQGNTIYF | TGCAGCACCGGACAGGCACAGGGAAACACCATATATTTT
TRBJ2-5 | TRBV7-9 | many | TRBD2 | CASSLRGGRGETQYF | TGTGCCAGCAGCTTACGCGGGGGGAGGGGAGAGACCCAGTACTTC
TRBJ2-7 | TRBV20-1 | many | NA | CSASTGTRRHEQYF | TGCAGTGCTAGCACCGGGACCAGGCGCCACGAGCAGTACTTC
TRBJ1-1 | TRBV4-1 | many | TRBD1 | CASSQNRGFATGTEAFF | TGCGCCAGCAGCCAAAACAGGGGTTTTGCAACGGGCACTGAAGCTTTCTTT
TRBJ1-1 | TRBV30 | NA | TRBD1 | CAWSSTGVTEAFF | TGTGCCTGGAGTTCGACAGGGGTCACTGAAGCTTTCTTT
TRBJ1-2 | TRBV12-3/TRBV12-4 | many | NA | CASSAVYGYTF | TGTGCCAGCAGCGCGGTCTATGGCTACACCTTC
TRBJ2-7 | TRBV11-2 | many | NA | CASSTNGQSYEQYF | TGTGCCAGCAGCACGAACGGACAGAGCTACGAGCAGTACTTC
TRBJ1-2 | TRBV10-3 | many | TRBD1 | CAIRDYRGYGYTF | TGTGCCATCAGAGACTACAGGGGCTATGGCTACACCTTC
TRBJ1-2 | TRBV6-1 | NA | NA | CASSEFRGPYGYTF | TGTGCCAGCAGTGAATTCAGGGGACCATATGGCTACACCTTC
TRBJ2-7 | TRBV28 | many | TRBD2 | CASSPGRGYEQYF | TGTGCCAGCAGTCCCGGGAGGGGCTACGAGCAGTACTTC
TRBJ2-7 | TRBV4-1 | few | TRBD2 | CASSQEELAGGTEQYF | TGCGCCAGCAGCCAAGAGGAACTAGCGGGAGGAACAGAGCAGTACTTC
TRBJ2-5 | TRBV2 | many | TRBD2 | CASRAGTSGIETQYF | TGTGCCAGCAGGGCCGGGACTAGCGGGATCGAGACCCAGTACTTC
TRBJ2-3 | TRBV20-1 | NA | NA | CSARSGSSSADTQYF | TGCAGTGCTAGATCCGGGTCTAGCAGTGCAGATACGCAGTATTTT